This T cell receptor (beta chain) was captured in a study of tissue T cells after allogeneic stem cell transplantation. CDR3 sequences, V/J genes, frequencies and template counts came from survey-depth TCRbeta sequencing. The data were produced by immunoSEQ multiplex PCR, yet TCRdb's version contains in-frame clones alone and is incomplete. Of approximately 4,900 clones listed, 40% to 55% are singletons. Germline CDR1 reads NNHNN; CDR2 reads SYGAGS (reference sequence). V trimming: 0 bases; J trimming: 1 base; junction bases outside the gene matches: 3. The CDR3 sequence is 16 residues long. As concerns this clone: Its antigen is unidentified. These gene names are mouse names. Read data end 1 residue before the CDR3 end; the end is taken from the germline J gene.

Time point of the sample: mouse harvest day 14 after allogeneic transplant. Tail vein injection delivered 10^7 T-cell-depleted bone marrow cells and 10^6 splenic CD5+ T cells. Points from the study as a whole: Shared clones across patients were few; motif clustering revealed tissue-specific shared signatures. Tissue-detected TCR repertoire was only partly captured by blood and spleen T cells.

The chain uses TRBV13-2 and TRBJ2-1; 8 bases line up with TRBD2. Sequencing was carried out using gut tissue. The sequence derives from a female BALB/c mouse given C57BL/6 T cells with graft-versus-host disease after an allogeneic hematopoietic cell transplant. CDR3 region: CASGDAWGGNYAEQFF. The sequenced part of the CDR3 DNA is TGTGCCAGCGGTGATGCTTGGGGGGGGAACTATGCTGAGCAGTTC.